This is a list of T cell receptor beta chains from one sample in a study of blood T cell repertoires in COVID-19. Assay used: immunoSEQ multiplex PCR; TCRdb lists only in-frame clones, some missing. The repertoire has 250,000 to 300,000 clones, around 81% of them found once; the top ten carry around 3.2%. The sample consisted of peripheral blood. The receptors shown here come from a woman aged 55 to 70 with active or convalescent COVID-19. CDR3s include the opening cysteine and the closing phenylalanine or tryptophan. The order of the fields is CDR3 DNA, CDR3 protein, D gene, V gene, J gene, clone size. The D gene is left open where the match is weak. Expanded clones get a size class; other rows say once, few or many, or leave the size out.

CDR3nt: TGCAGCGTTGGAGACAGGGGGATCTCCGAGCAGTACTTC
CDR3aa: CSVGDRGISEQYF
d_gene: TRBD1
v_gene: TRBV29-1
j_gene: TRBJ2-7
abundance: .

CDR3nt: TGTGCCAGCACCCTCGGAGGTTATACAGATACGCAGTATTTT
CDR3aa: CASTLGGYTDTQYF
d_gene: .
v_gene: TRBV9
j_gene: TRBJ2-3
abundance: .

CDR3nt: TGTGCCAGTACCTTGGACAGGTGGGAAGGCTACACCTTC
CDR3aa: CASTLDRWEGYTF
d_gene: TRBD1
v_gene: TRBV19
j_gene: TRBJ1-2
abundance: .

CDR3nt: TGTGCCAGCAGTCAACGACAGGGGTATGGCTACACCTTC
CDR3aa: CASSQRQGYGYTF
d_gene: TRBD1
v_gene: TRBV6-5
j_gene: TRBJ1-2
abundance: .

CDR3nt: TGTGCCAGCAGCAAAACCCCGGACAACGCGAACACCGGGGAGCTGTTTTTT
CDR3aa: CASSKTPDNANTGELFF
d_gene: .
v_gene: TRBV21-1
j_gene: TRBJ2-2
abundance: .

CDR3nt: TGTGCCAGCTCACCTACGACAGGGCCTCACTCTGGGGCCAACGTCCTGACTTTC
CDR3aa: CASSPTTGPHSGANVLTF
d_gene: TRBD1
v_gene: TRBV18
j_gene: TRBJ2-6
abundance: .

CDR3nt: TGTGCTAGCAGCTTAGGTAGGGAGGATGAGCAGTTCTTC
CDR3aa: CASSLGREDEQFF
d_gene: .
v_gene: TRBV7-7
j_gene: TRBJ2-1
abundance: .

CDR3nt: TGTGCCAGCAGTTTGGGGGGGATCTCTGGAAACACCATATATTTT
CDR3aa: CASSLGGISGNTIYF
d_gene: .
v_gene: TRBV27
j_gene: TRBJ1-3
abundance: .

CDR3nt: TGTGCCAGTAGTCCCAGGGCAGGGGTTTATGGCTACACCTTC
CDR3aa: CASSPRAGVYGYTF
d_gene: .
v_gene: TRBV19
j_gene: TRBJ1-2
abundance: .

CDR3nt: TGTGCCAGTAGTATAGGGGGAGCTAACTATGGCTACACCTTC
CDR3aa: CASSIGGANYGYTF
d_gene: .
v_gene: TRBV19
j_gene: TRBJ1-2
abundance: .

CDR3nt: TGTGCCAGCAGTTCGCGACAGGGTACGATAAGCACTGAAGCTTTCTTT
CDR3aa: CASSSRQGTISTEAFF
d_gene: TRBD1
v_gene: TRBV28
j_gene: TRBJ1-1
abundance: .

CDR3nt: TGTGCCAGCAGCTTGCCGGGGGGCGGGGAGACCCAGTACTTC
CDR3aa: CASSLPGGGETQYF
d_gene: .
v_gene: TRBV5-6
j_gene: TRBJ2-5
abundance: once

CDR3nt: TGTGCCATCAGTGAGTCGACAGCCCAGGGAACCATATATTTT
CDR3aa: CAISESTAQGTIYF
d_gene: .
v_gene: TRBV10-3
j_gene: TRBJ1-3
abundance: .

CDR3nt: TGCGCCAGCAGCGGACCTGGGGCGAAGAACTCTGGAAACACCATATATTTT
CDR3aa: CASSGPGAKNSGNTIYF
d_gene: .
v_gene: TRBV5-1
j_gene: TRBJ1-3
abundance: .

CDR3nt: TGTGCCAGCAGCCCCCCAGGGGACATGAACACTGAAGCTTTCTTT
CDR3aa: CASSPPGDMNTEAFF
d_gene: .
v_gene: TRBV5-4
j_gene: TRBJ1-1
abundance: once

CDR3nt: TGTGCCAGCAGTCCGCGGACAGGGGGCACATTAGACTATGGCTACACCTTC
CDR3aa: CASSPRTGGTLDYGYTF
d_gene: TRBD1
v_gene: TRBV6-2/TRBV6-3
j_gene: TRBJ1-2
abundance: .

CDR3nt: TGTGCCATCAGTCCTACTCAGGGCATTGTCAATCAGCCCCAGCATTTT
CDR3aa: CAISPTQGIVNQPQHF
d_gene: .
v_gene: TRBV10-3
j_gene: TRBJ1-5
abundance: few

CDR3nt: TGCGCCAGCAGCTTGGGGGAGGCCTATGGCTACACCTTC
CDR3aa: CASSLGEAYGYTF
d_gene: .
v_gene: TRBV5-1
j_gene: TRBJ1-2
abundance: once

CDR3nt: TGTGCCACCAGCAGATCAGTGAAAGCTAACTATGGCTACACCTTC
CDR3aa: CATSRSVKANYGYTF
d_gene: .
v_gene: TRBV15
j_gene: TRBJ1-2
abundance: .

CDR3nt: TGTGCCAGCAGAGACACCTCAGACAGCTACGAGCAGTACTTC
CDR3aa: CASRDTSDSYEQYF
d_gene: .
v_gene: TRBV27
j_gene: TRBJ2-7
abundance: .

CDR3nt: TGTGCCACCAGCAGAGATATTGGACTAGCAGGAAACAATGAGCAGTTCTTC
CDR3aa: CATSRDIGLAGNNEQFF
d_gene: TRBD2
v_gene: TRBV15
j_gene: TRBJ2-1
abundance: .

CDR3nt: TGTGCCAGCCGTGCGGGGACAGGTGTTTCACCCCTCCACTTT
CDR3aa: CASRAGTGVSPLHF
d_gene: TRBD1
v_gene: TRBV18
j_gene: TRBJ1-6
abundance: .

CDR3nt: TGTGCCAGTAGTTTCCGGACAGGGGGGAACACTGAAGCTTTCTTT
CDR3aa: CASSFRTGGNTEAFF
d_gene: TRBD1
v_gene: TRBV19
j_gene: TRBJ1-1
abundance: .

CDR3nt: TGCGCCAGCAGCCAAGGCGGGGGGGCTCGTGAGCAGTTCTTC
CDR3aa: CASSQGGGAREQFF
d_gene: TRBD2
v_gene: TRBV4-3
j_gene: TRBJ2-1
abundance: .

CDR3nt: TGCAGCGTCCTTGTCACTGAAGCTTTCTTT
CDR3aa: CSVLVTEAFF
d_gene: .
v_gene: TRBV29-1
j_gene: TRBJ1-1
abundance: .

CDR3nt: TGTGCCAGCAGCAATTCTCAACAGGGGGGCCAAGAGACCCAGTACTTC
CDR3aa: CASSNSQQGGQETQYF
d_gene: .
v_gene: TRBV21-1
j_gene: TRBJ2-5
abundance: .

CDR3nt: TGTGCCAGTAGTACCCCAGGACAGGGGGAGACCCAGTACTTC
CDR3aa: CASSTPGQGETQYF
d_gene: TRBD1
v_gene: TRBV19
j_gene: TRBJ2-5
abundance: few

CDR3nt: TGTGCCAGCAGCTTTGGGACAGGGGACCTCTACGAGCAGTACTTC
CDR3aa: CASSFGTGDLYEQYF
d_gene: TRBD1
v_gene: TRBV7-6
j_gene: TRBJ2-7
abundance: .

CDR3nt: TGTGCCAGCAGTTACTCTAGCACCAATGAGCAGTTCTTC
CDR3aa: CASSYSSTNEQFF
d_gene: .
v_gene: TRBV6-6
j_gene: TRBJ2-1
abundance: .

CDR3nt: TGCGCCAGCAGCCGTACAGGAACCTTCGTCGGTACGCAGTATTTT
CDR3aa: CASSRTGTFVGTQYF
d_gene: .
v_gene: TRBV4-3
j_gene: TRBJ2-3
abundance: .

CDR3nt: TGTGCCAGCAGCCCAAATTTAGCGGGGGGTCGCGACGAGCAGTACTTC
CDR3aa: CASSPNLAGGRDEQYF
d_gene: TRBD2
v_gene: TRBV13
j_gene: TRBJ2-7
abundance: .

CDR3nt: TGTGCCTGGAGCTCAACAGGGGGGGGAGGCTACACCTTC
CDR3aa: CAWSSTGGGGYTF
d_gene: TRBD1
v_gene: TRBV30
j_gene: TRBJ1-2
abundance: few

CDR3nt: TGTGCCAGCAGTCACAACAGGGACACTGAAGCTTTCTTT
CDR3aa: CASSHNRDTEAFF
d_gene: .
v_gene: TRBV7-6
j_gene: TRBJ1-1
abundance: .

CDR3nt: TGTGCCAGCAGCGCTCGACAGGGGGTGAACTATGGCTACACCTTC
CDR3aa: CASSARQGVNYGYTF
d_gene: TRBD1
v_gene: TRBV2
j_gene: TRBJ1-2
abundance: .

CDR3nt: TGTGCCAGCAGGAGGACAGTGGACGACACCATATATTTT
CDR3aa: CASRRTVDDTIYF
d_gene: .
v_gene: TRBV2
j_gene: TRBJ1-3
abundance: .

CDR3nt: TGCGCCAGCAGCGAAGGGACAGGGTATTACGAGCAGTACTTC
CDR3aa: CASSEGTGYYEQYF
d_gene: TRBD1
v_gene: TRBV4-1
j_gene: TRBJ2-7
abundance: .